This T cell receptor beta chain was sequenced in a study of T cell repertoires in cytomegalovirus infection. Turning to the study itself: Researchers turned to recently identified HLA-C-restricted CMV epitopes as well as well-studied HLA-B-restricted ones. Based on public TCR beta signatures, there were indications of CMV infection and of a matching HLA type.

On this clonotype: Its antigen is not identified.

This CDR3 is 17 amino acids long. V trimming: 8 bases; J trimming: 0 bases; junction bases outside the gene matches: 8. TCRdb recomputed calls from the reads with MiXCR, one row per CDR3 protein. The repertoire holds about 920,000 distinct CDR3 sequences, with about a third as singletons. Regarding the study as a whole: The study identified carriers of CMV plus the relevant HLA from cumulative public TCR beta family frequency. Clonotypes of TCR beta that were HLA-C-restricted and CMV-specific dominated the ex vivo response.

The receptor was derived from a human donor in good health (CMV status not recorded). Some clones in this sample may be carry-over from other donors' samples. This chain uses TRBV5-3 with TRBJ2-6; 10 bases align to TRBD1. TRBV5-3 is an ORF for which the function is uncertain. The sample consisted of cultured CD8+ T cells from PBMCs, taken from culture after CMV antigen stimulation. The CDR3 is CASSRDRGLSGANVLTF. DNA of the CDR3: TGTGCCAGCAGCCGGGACAGGGGCCTCTCTGGGGCCAACGTCCTGACTTTC.